A selection of T cell receptor beta chains follows, all from one sample in a study of T cell repertoires in cytomegalovirus infection. One entry per CDR3 protein, called by TCRdb with MiXCR from the reads. The sample includes some 450,000 distinct CDR3 sequences, roughly 30% seen only once; the top ten take approximately 15%. The source material was PBMCs. All receptors derive from a human donor in good health (CMV status not recorded). Some clones in this sample may be carry-over from other donors' samples. Each CDR3 is given with its conserved first and last residue. The order of the fields is CDR3 DNA, CDR3 protein, clone size, J gene, V gene, D gene. The D gene is left open where the match is weak. Not every row has a clone size; where given, it reads once, few, many or a size class.

DNA: TGTGCCAGCAGCTACGGGGGGGCCCCGGCAGATACGCAGTATTTT; CDR3: CASSYGGAPADTQYF; size: .; J: TRBJ2-3; V: TRBV7-6; D: TRBD2
DNA: TGCGCCAGCAGTGCTCACTATGGCTACACCTTC; CDR3: CASSAHYGYTF; size: few; J: TRBJ1-2; V: TRBV10-2; D: .
DNA: TGTGCCAGCAGTTCCGGACAGGGGGCGAATCAGCCCCAGCATTTT; CDR3: CASSSGQGANQPQHF; size: few; J: TRBJ1-5; V: TRBV2; D: TRBD1
DNA: TGTGCCAGCAGCTTAACGACAACCTCGAACACTGAAGCTTTCTTT; CDR3: CASSLTTTSNTEAFF; size: many; J: TRBJ1-1; V: TRBV7-2; D: .
DNA: TGTGCCAGCAGCTTTGGGGGGCATCCGGAAGCTTTCTTT; CDR3: CASSFGGHPEAFF; size: many; J: TRBJ1-1; V: TRBV7-2; D: .
DNA: TGTGCCAGCAGCGTAGGCTTGACACCCAACTATGGCTACACCTTC; CDR3: CASSVGLTPNYGYTF; size: .; J: TRBJ1-2; V: TRBV11-2; D: .
DNA: TGCAGTGCCACGAGCGGGGGACTCCAAGAGACCCAGTACTTC; CDR3: CSATSGGLQETQYF; size: .; J: TRBJ2-5; V: TRBV20-1; D: TRBD2
DNA: TGTGCCAGCAGCCCCGAGGGCGGATTAGAGGGCTACACCTTC; CDR3: CASSPEGGLEGYTF; size: .; J: TRBJ1-2; V: TRBV12-3/TRBV12-4; D: .
DNA: TGTGCAAGCAGCCGGGCCACAGATACTAAGTATTTT; CDR3: CASSRATDTKYF; size: .; J: TRBJ2-3; V: TRBV7-8; D: .
DNA: TGTGCCACCAGTGGATGTCTCCTGTGTCCCCCAAACACCGGGGAGCTGTTTTTT; CDR3: CATSGCLLCPPNTGELFF; size: few; J: TRBJ2-2; V: TRBV24-1; D: .
DNA: TGTGCCAGCAGTTTTAGTGGGGCCTCTGGGGCCAACGTCCTGACTTTC; CDR3: CASSFSGASGANVLTF; size: few; J: TRBJ2-6; V: TRBV12-3/TRBV12-4; D: .
DNA: TGTGCCAGCAGCTACAGGGGGCGTGATGAAAAACTGTTTTTT; CDR3: CASSYRGRDEKLFF; size: few; J: TRBJ1-4; V: TRBV6-6; D: TRBD1
DNA: TGTGCCAGCAGAACAGGACAGAACTATGGCTACACCTTC; CDR3: CASRTGQNYGYTF; size: .; J: TRBJ1-2; V: TRBV27; D: .
DNA: TGTGCCAGCAGTTTATCCCTAGCCCCCTTTAATGAGCAGTTCTTC; CDR3: CASSLSLAPFNEQFF; size: .; J: TRBJ2-1; V: TRBV27; D: .
DNA: TGTGCCAGCAGCCCAGGGCCAGGGGTAGCTTTCTTT; CDR3: CASSPGPGVAFF; size: .; J: TRBJ1-1; V: TRBV11-2; D: .
DNA: TGTGCTAGTGGTTCGGTCCCATGGCAGGGAGGCAATCAGCCCCAGCATTTT; CDR3: CASGSVPWQGGNQPQHF; size: .; J: TRBJ1-5; V: TRBV12-5; D: .
DNA: TGTGCCAGCAGTTACTCGATACAAGGAGGTTACGAGCAGTACTTC; CDR3: CASSYSIQGGYEQYF; size: few; J: TRBJ2-7; V: TRBV6-6; D: .
DNA: TGCAGTGCTAGGGCTTTTACAGGGCCACTCGGGGGCAGGGTTTTT; CDR3: CSARAFTGPLGGRVF; size: few; J: TRBJ1-4; V: TRBV20-1; D: .
DNA: TGTGCCAGCAGTTTCGGGGGCCGCCCAACCGGAGAAAAACTGTTTTTT; CDR3: CASSFGGRPTGEKLFF; size: .; J: TRBJ1-4; V: TRBV28; D: .
DNA: TGCGCCAGCAGCCAAGATCTAGAGCGGGTCCTCGATTGGGAGCAGTACTTC; CDR3: CASSQDLERVLDWEQYF; size: many; J: TRBJ2-7; V: TRBV4-1; D: .
DNA: TGTGCCAGCAGCGTAGCTCCCGGGGGCGGCGGGGAGCTGTTTTTT; CDR3: CASSVAPGGGGELFF; size: .; J: TRBJ2-2; V: TRBV9; D: .
DNA: TGTGCCAGCAGCTCCCCCATAGCGGGGTTGGAGACCCAGTACTTC; CDR3: CASSSPIAGLETQYF; size: few; J: TRBJ2-5; V: TRBV11-2; D: TRBD2
DNA: TGTGCCAGCAGTCTCGAACAGGGAGTAAGTGAAAAACTGTTTTTT; CDR3: CASSLEQGVSEKLFF; size: .; J: TRBJ1-4; V: TRBV12-3/TRBV12-4; D: .